The clone carrying this T cell receptor beta chain was counted between two and nine times. The antigen is unknown. CDR1 SQVTM and CDR2 ANQGSEA come from the germline V gene. CDR3 size: 12 residues. Losses at the gene ends were 4 bases for V and 7 bases for J; bases not matched to a gene: 4. One entry per CDR3 protein results from TCRdb running MiXCR on the RT-PCR reads. The profile shows 530,000 or so distinct CDR3 sequences, 10% to 15% of them singletons. These data originate in a study of response to subunit inactivated influenza vaccine. Study-level points and caveats: Each seasonal flu vaccination may recruit only limited new T cells, authors suggested.

The rearrangement links TRBV29-1 to TRBJ2-4; TRBD1 aligns across 7 bases. Specimen: PBMCs from blood, collected on the day of vaccination. This receptor was taken from a man in his fifties who received an inactivated influenza vaccine. In DNA form, the CDR3 reads TGCAGCGTTGCGACAGGGTTGAACATTCAGTACTTC. This sequence encodes CSVATGLNIQYF.